The TCR beta chain under discussion was sequenced for a study of technical replicates of blood from a few donors. Profiled with immunoSEQ multiplex PCR; TCRdb holds only in-frame clones, not every one. The sample records tens of thousands of clones, around 94% being singletons. Trimming cost V 0 bases and J 2 bases, with 14 bases left between them. Looked up from germline, CDR1 is MGHRA and CDR2 is YSYEKL. This CDR3 is 16 amino acids long. This clonotype was sampled from a human donor in good health. The material sequenced was T cells isolated from PBMCs. The rearrangement uses TRBV4-1 and TRBJ2-7; D is possibly TRBD2 (6 bases). The CDR3 protein is CASSQELAEQAYEQYF. The CDR3 region has the DNA TGCGCCAGCAGCCAAGAATTAGCGGAGCAGGCCTACGAGCAGTACTTC.